A single sample gave rise to the 30 T cell receptor beta chains below, sequenced in a study of CD8+ T cells in alopecia areata. Extracted RNA was reverse transcribed into cDNA, the sequencing template. TCRdb's copy holds only in-frame clones and misses some; the assay was immunoSEQ multiplex PCR. The sample shows approximately 280,000 clones, roughly 64% of them seen only once. Treatment described: oral pan-JAK inhibitor, 5-10 mg twice daily. The material sequenced was CD4+ T cells sorted from blood, taken at week 24, from a patient treated with tofacitinib. The source is a human donor with alopecia areata.

The rearrangement uses TRBV7-2 and TRBJ1-2; D may be TRBD1 (6 bases). This CDR3 spans 14 amino acids. CDR1 and CDR2 from the germline V gene are SGHTA and FQGNSA. V dropped 5 bases and J dropped 8 bases, with 18 bases sitting between them. CDR3 bases: TGTGCCAGCAGCCCGGACGACAGGCCGGGCGGCTACACCTTC. Translating it yields CASSPDDRPGGYTF.

The rearrangement uses TRBV7-2 and TRBJ2-5, with unresolved D. The CDR3 consists of 12 residues. Germline V gene sequence: CDR1 SGHTA, CDR2 FQGNSA. V was shortened by 2 bases and J by 5 bases, with 6 bases between the two germline ends. CDR3 coding DNA: TGTGCCAGCAGCTTACCAGCCGAGACCCAGTACTTC. Protein: CASSLPAETQYF.

This clone was observed a few times. The rearrangement joins TRBV29-1 to TRBJ1-5, with no clear D. Germline V CDR1 and CDR2: SQVTM, ANQGSEA. V lost 8 bases and J lost 4, with 15 bases in between. The CDR3 totals 13 residues. For the CDR3, the DNA is TGCAGCATTAGCGACGGTATTAATCAGCCCCAGCATTTT. It translates to CSISDGINQPQHF.

The chain employs TRBV4-3 and TRBJ2-1; the D gene is possibly TRBD1 (5 bases). V was pared by 4 bases and J by 6 bases, with 13 bases between. The CDR3 consists of 14 residues. The germline CDR1 and CDR2 sequences are LGHNA and YSLEER. CDR3: CASSRQDTSNEQFF. DNA of the CDR3: TGCGCCAGCAGCCGCCAGGACACATCCAATGAGCAGTTCTTC.

This chain connects TRBV10-3 to TRBJ1-1; TRBD1 aligns across 8 bases. V lost 10 bases to trimming and J lost 2 bases; unmatched junction nucleotides: 3. Looked up from germline, CDR1 is ENHRY and CDR2 is SYGVKD. The CDR3 runs to 12 residues. CDR3 bases: TGTGCCACCGGGACAGGAAACACTGAAGCTTTCTTT. This gives the protein CATGTGNTEAFF.

The CDR3 is CASSRAGDETQYF. The CDR3 DNA reads TGTGCCAGCAGCCGGGCCGGAGACGAGACCCAGTACTTC. This rearrangement joins TRBV5-6 to TRBJ2-5; D remains unclear. The CDR3 has 13 amino acids. With 4 bases removed from V and 5 bases from J, the gap between germline ends came to 12 bases. CDR1 and CDR2 from the germline V gene are SGHDT and YYEEEE. Drawing the rest from reference TRBV5-6 and TRBJ2-5, the complete variable domain is DAGVTQSPTHLIKTRGQQVTLRCSPKSGHDTVSWYQQALGQGPQFIFQYYEEEERQRGNFPDRFSGHQFPNYSSELNVNALLLGDSALYLCASSRAGDETQYFGPGTRLLVL.

The V and J genes are TRBV5-1 and TRBJ1-1; TRBD1 matches 12 bases. This CDR3 comprises 17 residues. Germline CDR1 and CDR2: SGHRS and YFSETQ. The V gene end was trimmed by 5 bases and the J gene end by 4 bases; junction bases not matched to a gene: 12. The CDR3 reads CASSRPGTGGSFTEAFF. CDR3 in DNA: TGCGCCAGCAGTCGACCCGGGACAGGGGGCAGTTTCACTGAAGCTTTCTTT.

This clone was picked up many times. The chain has TRBV4-1 and TRBJ2-4, with D maybe TRBD1 (6 bases). With 3 bases removed from V and 7 bases from J, the gap between germline ends came to 16 bases. Germline loops: CDR1 MGHRA, CDR2 YSYEKL. The length of the CDR3 is 15 residues. The CDR3 protein is CASSHPLRQDNIQYF. The CDR3 DNA is TGCGCCAGCAGCCACCCCCTCCGACAGGATAACATTCAGTACTTC.

The rearrangement uses TRBV7-9 and TRBJ1-2, with D maybe TRBD1 (6 bases). Germline V gives CDR1 SEHNR, CDR2 FQNEAQ (reference sequence). With 1 base removed from V and 5 bases from J, the gap between germline ends came to 14 bases. The CDR3 has 15 residues. The CDR3 protein is CASSLVGAGAYGYTF. CDR3 bases: TGTGCCAGCAGCTTAGTCGGCGCAGGGGCGTATGGCTACACCTTC. The full variable domain, completed using reference TRBV7-9 and TRBJ1-2, is DTGVSQNPRHKITKRGQNVTFRCDPISEHNRLYWYRQTLGQGPEFLTYFQNEAQLEKSRLLSDRFSAERPKGSFSTLEIQRTEQGDSAMYLCASSLVGAGAYGYTFGSGTRLTVV.

CDR3 amino acids: CASSSSTQGAYGYTF. CDR3 in DNA: TGTGCCAGCAGTTCAAGCACTCAGGGGGCCTATGGCTACACCTTC. The chain combines TRBV2 with TRBJ1-2; TRBD1 agrees at 8 bases. The V segment lost 5 bases and the J segment 4 bases; nucleotides outside the gene matches: 9. Germline values: CDR1 SNHLY, CDR2 FYNNEI. The CDR3 covers 15 residues.

V and J are TRBV6-5 and TRBJ2-5; D remains unclear. The CDR3 contains 12 residues. Trimming took off 5 bases at V and 5 bases at J, with 9 bases between the two ends. Germline CDR1 reads MNHEY; CDR2 reads SVGAGI. CDR3 residues: CASSLPGETQYF. The CDR3 DNA is TGTGCCAGCAGTCTTCCCGGGGAGACCCAGTACTTC.

The chain joins TRBV10-3 to TRBJ1-2, with 8 bases that match TRBD1. This CDR3 is built from 15 residues. With 2 bases clipped from V and 4 bases from J, the junction kept 6 bases outside the gene matches. Germline V gene data show CDR1 as ENHRY and CDR2 as SYGVKD. The CDR3 sequence: CAISESAQGAYGYTF. The CDR3 coding sequence is TGTGCCATCAGTGAGAGCGCCCAGGGGGCCTATGGCTACACCTTC.

This clone was picked up one time. The chain combines TRBV6-5 with TRBJ1-1; 10 bases map to TRBD1. The CDR3 runs 15 residues. Germline loops: CDR1 MNHEY, CDR2 SVGAGI. J gave up 1 base and V 9 bases, and 8 bases lay outside the gene matches. CDR3 nucleotides: TGTGCCAGTTCGGCGGGACAGGGGACGAACACTGAAGCTTTCTTT. Amino acid sequence: CASSAGQGTNTEAFF.

In this sample, this clone turned up a few times. CDR3 DNA: TGTGCCTGGAGTCAACAGCACCAAGAGACCCAGTACTTC. Translating gives CAWSQQHQETQYF. The V call is TRBV30, the J call TRBJ2-5, with D unresolved. This CDR3 contains 13 residues. V was shortened by 2 bases and J by 0 bases, with 7 bases between the two germline ends. Per the germline V gene, CDR1 is GTSNPN and CDR2 is SVGIG (reference sequence).

The chain couples TRBV23-1 to TRBJ1-2; 7 nucleotides align to TRBD1. TRBV23-1 is an open reading frame, and its role is uncertain. The trim removed 6 bases at V and 3 bases at J, leaving 19 bases unmatched. This CDR3 has 18 residues. Here the CDR3 reads CASSPIRDSDGSDYGYTF. For the CDR3, the DNA is TGCGCCAGCAGCCCTATCCGGGACAGTGATGGGTCGGACTATGGCTACACCTTC.

This clone was picked up a small number of times. This chain uses TRBV7-2 with TRBJ1-2; D is possibly TRBD1 (6 bases). V gave up 5 bases and J gave up 8 bases, with 27 bases separating them. The CDR3 runs to 17 residues. Germline V gene data show CDR1 as SGHTA and CDR2 as FQGNSA. CDR3 sequence: CASSPHLGQPETKGYTF. DNA for the CDR3: TGTGCCAGCAGCCCACACCTAGGACAGCCGGAAACGAAGGGCTACACCTTC.

This CDR3 reads CASKNRGPKNIQYF. CDR3 nucleotide sequence: TGTGCCAGCAAAAACAGGGGTCCCAAAAACATTCAGTACTTC. The genes are TRBV6-5 and TRBJ2-4; 7 nucleotides agree with TRBD1. V shed 7 bases, J shed 2 bases, and the junction held 5 bases outside the gene matches. This CDR3 is built from 14 residues. Per the germline V gene, CDR1 is MNHEY and CDR2 is SVGAGI.

V is TRBV7-9 and J is TRBJ1-5; D is unclear. The CDR3 is made up of 12 amino acids. The germline CDR1 and CDR2 sequences are SEHNR and FQNEAQ (reference sequence). V lost 5 bases, J lost 6 bases, and 8 bases lay in between. The DNA for the CDR3 is TGTGCCAGCAGCCCGCCAGGTCAGCCCCAGCATTTT. It translates to CASSPPGQPQHF.

This clone was detected a few times. The genes are TRBV23-1 and TRBJ2-7, with unresolved D. TRBV23-1 is classed as an ORF, of uncertain function. The CDR3 covers 13 residues. Between the trimmed V and J ends, which lost 0 bases and 0 bases, there was a span of 3 bases. In nucleotides, the CDR3 is TGCGCCAGCAGTCAATCTGGCTCCTACGAGCAGTACTTC. It codes for CASSQSGSYEQYF.

The CDR3 coding sequence is TGTGCCAGCAGCTTAGAGCCCCATCAGTTCTTC. Protein sequence: CASSLEPHQFF. This chain uses TRBV7-2 with TRBJ2-1; D is unresolved. Germline CDR1 reads SGHTA; CDR2 reads FQGNSA. This CDR3 spans 11 amino acids. Trimming took 1 base from V and 13 from J, leaving 8 bases between them.

This clone was seen a handful of times. The V call is TRBV6-6, the J call TRBJ2-1; the match to TRBD2 covers 9 bases. Germline V gene data show CDR1 as MNHNY and CDR2 as SVGAGI (reference sequence). The trim removed 6 bases at V and 5 bases at J, leaving 8 bases unmatched. The CDR3 loop spans 15 amino acids. The CDR3 bases are TGTGCCAGCAGCCCCTCAGCGGGGGGCCACAATGAGCAGTTCTTC. Amino acids: CASSPSAGGHNEQFF.

The rearrangement joins TRBV30 to TRBJ2-5; possibly TRBD1 or TRBD2 for D (6 bases each). Germline CDR1 and CDR2: GTSNPN and SVGIG (reference sequence). The CDR3 length is 18 residues. Trimming took off 0 bases at V and 2 bases at J, with 22 bases between the two ends. The CDR3 spells CAWSVGPQGRGGQETQYF. The CDR3 nucleotides are TGTGCCTGGAGTGTCGGTCCCCAGGGGCGAGGAGGGCAAGAGACCCAGTACTTC. The full variable domain, completed using reference TRBV30 and TRBJ2-5, is SQTIHQWPATLVQPVGSPLSLECTVEGTSNPNLYWYRQAAGRGLQLLFYSVGIGQISSEVPQNLSASRPQDRQFILSSKKLLLSDSGFYLCAWSVGPQGRGGQETQYFGPGTRLLVL.

This chain joins TRBV7-8 and TRBJ1-5; D may be TRBD1 (5 bases). The CDR3 spans 15 residues. Germline CDR1 is SGHVS and CDR2 is FQNEAQ. Trimming took off 2 bases at V and 6 bases at J, with 14 bases between the two ends. CDR3 region: CASSLPGGTGQPQHF. The DNA for the CDR3 is TGTGCCAGCAGCTTACCGGGGGGAACCGGTCAGCCCCAGCATTTT.

This clone was seen once. The same CDR3 is also encoded by other DNA sequences in this sample. V gene TRBV5-1 combines with J gene TRBJ2-5; the match to TRBD1 covers 7 bases. V was pared by 3 bases and J by 2 bases, with 4 bases of the junction left unmatched. Looked up from germline, CDR1 is SGHRS and CDR2 is YFSETQ. This CDR3 is 14 amino acids long. CDR3 DNA sequence: TGCGCCAGCAGCTCGACAGGGCCTCAAGAGACCCAGTACTTC. Translating it yields CASSSTGPQETQYF.

The chain recombines TRBV11-2 with TRBJ1-2; no reliable D call. V lost 5 bases and J 9 bases, leaving 13 bases between the germline ends. The CDR3 has 12 amino acids. Germline CDR1 is SGHAT and CDR2 is FQNNGV. CDR3 in amino acids: CASSPGWGRYTF. Here the CDR3 DNA reads TGTGCCAGCAGCCCGGGGTGGGGTCGCTACACCTTC. Supplemented by reference TRBV11-2 and TRBJ1-2, the full variable domain reads EAGVAQSPRYKIIEKRQSVAFWCNPISGHATLYWYQQILGQGPKLLIQFQNNGVVDDSQLPKDRFSAERLKGVDSTLKIQPAKLEDSAVYLCASSPGWGRYTFGSGTRLTVV.

The rearrangement links TRBV7-2 to TRBJ2-2, with D maybe TRBD2 (6 bases). The germline gives CDR1 SGHTA, CDR2 FQGNSA. This CDR3 is built from 16 residues. Deletions cut 1 base from V and 1 base from J, with 10 bases between. The CDR3 DNA reads TGTGCCAGCAGCTTAGTGGGCGGGGTGAACACCGGGGAGCTGTTTTTT. Its protein product is CASSLVGGVNTGELFF.

This clone was found once. The chain combines TRBV25-1 with TRBJ1-3; D is undetermined. CDR1 and CDR2 (germline): MGHDK, SYGVNS. The CDR3 contains 13 residues. V was pared by 7 bases and J by 0 bases, with 7 bases between. CDR3 sequence reads: CASTISSGNTIYF. As DNA, the CDR3 is TGTGCCAGCACCATATCCTCTGGAAACACCATATATTTT.

A few counts support this clone. The gene calls are TRBV2 and TRBJ2-5; no reliable D call. The V and J ends lost 1 base and 2 bases respectively, with 11 bases between them. The CDR3 extends over 15 amino acids. CDR1 and CDR2 (germline): SNHLY, FYNNEI. In nucleotides, the CDR3 is TGTGCCAGCAGTGAAGATGGACGGGTTCAAGAGACCCAGTACTTC. Translated: CASSEDGRVQETQYF. Full variable domain (outside the CDR3, taken from reference TRBV2 and TRBJ2-5): EPEVTQTPSHQVTQMGQEVILRCVPISNHLYFYWYRQILGQKVEFLVSFYNNEISEKSEIFDDQFSVERPDGSNFTLKIRSTKLEDSAMYFCASSEDGRVQETQYFGPGTRLLVL.

The rearrangement joins TRBV20-1 to TRBJ2-5, with D possibly TRBD1 on 6 matching bases. V was trimmed by 7 bases and J by 2 bases, leaving 8 bases between them. Germline V gene data show CDR1 as DFQATT and CDR2 as SNEGSKA (reference sequence). The CDR3 consists of 11 residues. CDR3 amino acids: CSGTVQETQYF. The CDR3 bases are TGCAGTGGGACAGTTCAAGAGACCCAGTACTTC.

The chain employs TRBV6-6 and TRBJ2-6; TRBD1 matches at 7 bases. V trimming: 6 bases; J trimming: 2 bases; junction bases outside the gene matches: 4. CDR3 length: 15 residues. Looked up from germline, CDR1 is MNHNY and CDR2 is SVGAGI (reference sequence). The CDR3 nucleotides read TGTGCCAGCAGCCCCGACAGGGCTGGGGCCAACGTCCTGACTTTC. It encodes CASSPDRAGANVLTF.